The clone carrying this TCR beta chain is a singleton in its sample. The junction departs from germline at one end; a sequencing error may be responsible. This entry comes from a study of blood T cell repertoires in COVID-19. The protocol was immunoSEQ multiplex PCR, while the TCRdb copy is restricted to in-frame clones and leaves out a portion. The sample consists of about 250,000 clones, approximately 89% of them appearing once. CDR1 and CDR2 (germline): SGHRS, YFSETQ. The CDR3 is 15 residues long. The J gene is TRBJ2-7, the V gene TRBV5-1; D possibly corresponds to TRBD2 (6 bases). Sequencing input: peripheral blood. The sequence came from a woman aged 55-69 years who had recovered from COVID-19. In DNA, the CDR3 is TGCGCCAGCAACTTGGAGGGGTCGAGCTCCTACGAGCAGTACTTC. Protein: CASNLEGSSSYEQYF.